This TCR delta chain came from a study of gammadelta T cells in human blood. TCRdb re-identified clones in the RT-PCR reads via CATT. The table has roughly 1,000 delta-chain clones, less than 40% seen once; the top ten hold around 22%. Germline V CDR1 and CDR2: GEAIGNYY, EKD. The J segment lost 1 base and the V segment lost 1 base, leaving 5 bases of the junction unmatched. The CDR3 has 19 amino acids. Study-wide findings and caveats: Microbial exposure appeared to drive polyclonal γδ T cell expansion after birth.

Details on this clone: What it binds is not known.

The source is a human donor. The chain employs TRDV2 and TRDJ3; TRDD3 agrees at 11 bases. As TCRdb names no J gene, one was assigned here on the basis of a DNA match to germline. The specimen sequenced was Vgamma9Vdelta2 gamma-delta T cells from infant blood. This CDR3 is CACDTATGGYSWDTRQMFF. The CDR3 coding sequence is TGTGCCTGTGACACGGCGACTGGGGGATATTCCTGGGACACCCGACAGATGTTTTTC.